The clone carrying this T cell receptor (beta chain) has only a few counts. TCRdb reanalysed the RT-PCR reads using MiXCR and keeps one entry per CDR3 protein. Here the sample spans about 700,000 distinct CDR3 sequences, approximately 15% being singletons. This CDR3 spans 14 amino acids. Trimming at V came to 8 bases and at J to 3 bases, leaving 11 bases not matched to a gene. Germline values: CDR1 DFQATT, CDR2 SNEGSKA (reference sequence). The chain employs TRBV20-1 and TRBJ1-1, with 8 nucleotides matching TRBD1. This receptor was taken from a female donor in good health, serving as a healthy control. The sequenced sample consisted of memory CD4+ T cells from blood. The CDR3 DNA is TGCAGTCCAGGGGGCGAGCGGTGGGACACTGAAGCTTTCTTT. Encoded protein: CSPGGERWDTEAFF.